Shown below are 21 T cell receptor beta chains from a single sample sequenced in a study of T-cell memory formation after mild COVID-19. TCRdb reprocessed the 5' RACE reads via MiXCR and lists one record per CDR3 protein. The data show just over 400,000 distinct CDR3 sequences, 20% to 30% seen once. Material for sequencing was PBMCs or a T cell subset sorted from them (not recorded which). These receptors were obtained from an adult woman who had mild COVID-19 (a few samples of this study predate the infection). Cell type and time point are not known.

The chain is built from TRBV15 and TRBJ2-3; D gene uncertain. Germline CDR1 and CDR2: LNHNV and YYDKDF (reference sequence). This CDR3 has 13 amino acids. V shed 0 bases and J shed 2 bases, with 3 bases lying between them. The CDR3 spells CATSRDHTDTQYF. The CDR3 bases are TGTGCCACCAGCAGAGATCACACAGATACGCAGTATTTT.

This chain joins TRBV5-1 and TRBJ1-1; 9 bases fit TRBD1. This CDR3 spans 15 amino acids. Germline trimming cut 4 bases from V and 4 bases from J; bases unmatched to any gene: 8. The germline V gene has CDR1 SGHRS and CDR2 YFSETQ. CDR3 loop: CASSPTGGKVTEAFF. The CDR3 coding sequence is TGCGCCAGCAGCCCCACAGGGGGCAAGGTCACTGAAGCTTTCTTT. The full variable domain, in which reference TRBV5-1 and TRBJ1-1 provide the parts outside the CDR3, is KAGVTQTPRYLIKTRGQQVTLSCSPISGHRSVSWYQQTPGQGLQFLFEYFSETQRNKGNFPGRFSGRQFSNSRSEMNVSTLELGDSALYLCASSPTGGKVTEAFFGQGTRLTVV.

The table lists this clonotype with a few counts. The chain recombines TRBV6-1 with TRBJ2-3, with D unclear. V lost 7 bases and J 1 base, leaving 9 bases between the germline ends. Looked up from germline, CDR1 is MNHNS and CDR2 is SASEGT. CDR3 length: 13 residues. CDR3 sequence reads: CASNLQGTDTQYF. DNA for the CDR3: TGTGCCAGCAACCTCCAGGGCACAGATACGCAGTATTTT.

In its sample, this clonotype was seen many times. The chain couples TRBV7-9 to TRBJ1-1; 8 nucleotides agree with TRBD1. The CDR3 has 14 amino acids. Germline assignment: CDR1 SEHNR and CDR2 FQNEAQ (reference sequence). V was pared by 6 bases and J by 2 bases, with 5 bases of the junction left unmatched. This CDR3 reads CASSLQGGNTEAFF. DNA of the CDR3: TGTGCCAGCAGTTTACAGGGGGGTAACACTGAAGCTTTCTTT.

This clonotype was found a few times. The genes are TRBV27 and TRBJ2-5; TRBD2 matches 7 bases. The V gene end was trimmed by 6 bases and the J gene end by 1 base; junction bases not matched to a gene: 8. CDR1 MNHEY and CDR2 SMNVEV come from the germline V gene (reference sequence). CDR3 length: 15 amino acids. The chain's CDR3 is CASSTSWTSQETQYF. Written as DNA, the CDR3 is TGTGCCAGCAGCACCTCCTGGACTAGCCAAGAGACCCAGTACTTC.

The chain couples TRBV10-3 to TRBJ2-5; D may be TRBD2 (6 bases). CDR1 and CDR2 from the germline V gene are ENHRY and SYGVKD. The CDR3 runs 15 residues. The V end was cut by 3 bases, the J end by 2 bases, with 13 bases between. CDR3 region: CAISEPGLTQETQYF. CDR3 coding DNA: TGTGCCATCAGTGAACCGGGACTCACACAAGAGACCCAGTACTTC.

This sequence joins TRBV24-1 and TRBJ1-3; D unclear. Germline V gene data show CDR1 as KGHDR and CDR2 as SFDVKD. The CDR3 runs to 14 residues. Trimming removed 8 bases at V and 0 bases at J, with 10 bases between. The CDR3, as DNA: TGTGCCACCAACCACGGATCCTCTGGAAACACCATATATTTT. The encoded protein is CATNHGSSGNTIYF.

The chain has TRBV28 and TRBJ2-7, with TRBD2 matching 8 bases. CDR1 and CDR2 from the germline V gene are MDHEN and SYDVKM. This CDR3 has 16 residues. Trimming at V came to 2 bases and at J to 1 base, leaving 7 bases not matched to a gene. The CDR3 here is CASSLKVGGVSYEQYF. The CDR3 DNA is TGTGCCAGCAGTTTAAAGGTCGGGGGGGTGTCCTACGAGCAGTACTTC.

This clonotype occurred a few times. This rearrangement joins TRBV6-6 to TRBJ1-2; maybe TRBD1 (5 bases). The CDR3 contains 15 residues. Germline V gene data show CDR1 as MNHNY and CDR2 as SVGAGI (reference sequence). Trimming removed 0 bases at V and 5 bases at J, with 13 bases between. The CDR3 loop reads CASSYSGTGGYGYTF. CDR3 DNA sequence: TGTGCCAGCAGTTACTCAGGGACCGGTGGGTATGGCTACACCTTC.

CDR3 amino acids: CASSPRQGMTLAQYF. As DNA, the CDR3 is TGTGCCAGCTCACCAAGACAGGGTATGACCTTGGCGCAGTATTTT. The chain links TRBV18 to TRBJ2-3; 7 bases line up with TRBD1. Germline trimming cut 2 bases from V and 10 bases from J; bases unmatched to any gene: 12. The CDR3 spans 15 residues. Per germline, CDR1 KGHSH and CDR2 LQKENI.

This clonotype was observed a handful of times. The V and J genes are TRBV3-1 and TRBJ2-7, with 11 bases fitting TRBD1. From germline, CDR1 is LGHDT and CDR2 YNNKEL (reference sequence). The CDR3 is 17 residues long. Trimming took 1 base from V and 0 from J; bases not matched to a gene: 5. CDR3 protein: CASSQVSGTGGSYEQYF. The CDR3 bases are TGTGCCAGCAGCCAAGTCTCCGGGACAGGGGGCTCCTACGAGCAGTACTTC.

This chain joins TRBV24-1 and TRBJ2-7; 9 nucleotides match TRBD2. The ends lost 9 bases at V and 0 bases at J; junction bases unmatched: 17. The CDR3 length is 18 residues. Germline-derived CDR1 and CDR2 are KGHDR and SFDVKD. The CDR3 is CATSRHLAGPRSSYEQYF. DNA for the CDR3: TGTGCCACCTCCAGGCACCTAGCGGGGCCCCGAAGCTCCTACGAGCAGTACTTC.

The chain recombines TRBV7-8 with TRBJ2-1; maybe TRBD2 (5 bases). This CDR3 comprises 16 residues. The V end was cut by 7 bases, the J end by 2 bases, with 18 bases between. The V gene's germline CDR1 is SGHVS and CDR2 FQNEAQ. In DNA form, the CDR3 reads TGTGCCAGCAACTCCTTCCCCCGGGGTACCTACAATGAGCAGTTCTTC. This gives the protein CASNSFPRGTYNEQFF.

The J gene is TRBJ1-1, the V gene TRBV15, with D hard to call. The CDR3 is made up of 15 amino acids. CDR1 and CDR2 from the germline V gene are LNHNV and YYDKDF (reference sequence). The V gene lost 1 base and the J gene lost 1 base, with 10 bases spanning the gap. CDR3 DNA sequence: TGTGCCACCAGCAGAGTAAATATAGGGAACACTGAAGCTTTCTTT. Residues: CATSRVNIGNTEAFF.

This chain connects TRBV5-1 to TRBJ2-7, with no clear D. From germline, CDR1 is SGHRS and CDR2 YFSETQ. V was clipped by 1 base and J by 0 bases, with 8 bases between them. This CDR3 region has 14 residues. The CDR3, as DNA: TGCGCCAGCAGCTTGACGGTCAGCTCCTACGAGCAGTACTTC. Protein: CASSLTVSSYEQYF.

The chain couples TRBV27 to TRBJ2-3, with no clear D. The CDR3 contains 14 residues. The germline CDR1 and CDR2 sequences are MNHEY and SMNVEV (reference sequence). Trimming shortened V by 8 bases and J by 4 bases, and 16 bases separated the two germline ends. The CDR3 nucleotides read TGTGCCAGCGCCTCCTGGCTAGGCCCAGATACGCAGTATTTT. It specifies CASASWLGPDTQYF.

This clonotype was counted between two and nine times. The chain joins TRBV14 to TRBJ2-7, with unresolved D. Germline-derived CDR1 and CDR2 are SGHDN and FVKESK. V dropped 4 bases and J dropped 7 bases, with 8 bases sitting between them. The CDR3 runs 11 residues. CDR3 nucleotide sequence: TGTGCCAGCAGCCTAACTACGGAGCAGTACTTC. Residues: CASSLTTEQYF. The full variable domain, its missing parts supplied by reference TRBV14 and TRBJ2-7, is EAGVTQFPSHSVIEKGQTVTLRCDPISGHDNLYWYRRVMGKEIKFLLHFVKESKQDESGMPNNRFLAERTGGTYSTLKVQPAELEDSGVYFCASSLTTEQYFGPGTRLTVT.

This clonotype was picked up a small number of times. V gene TRBV29-1 combines with J gene TRBJ1-5; 7 positions agree with TRBD1. The CDR3 totals 13 residues. V was clipped by 7 bases and J by 4 bases; unmatched bases: 7. Germline V gene data show CDR1 as SQVTM and CDR2 as ANQGSEA. CDR3 nucleotide sequence: TGCAGCGCCAGGGACAGTTTAAATCAGCCCCAGCATTTT. Protein: CSARDSLNQPQHF.

The CDR3 is CASSYYGLAGRDEQFF. CDR3 DNA: TGTGCCAGCAGCTATTACGGACTAGCGGGGAGGGATGAGCAGTTCTTC. The chain joins TRBV7-9 to TRBJ2-1; 12 nucleotides agree with TRBD2. V shed 4 bases, J shed 8 bases, and the junction held 9 bases outside the gene matches. Germline V lookup: CDR1 SEHNR, CDR2 FQNEAQ (reference sequence). The CDR3 runs to 16 residues. The entire variable domain, with the rest obtained from reference TRBV7-9 and TRBJ2-1, is as follows: DTGVSQNPRHKITKRGQNVTFRCDPISEHNRLYWYRQTLGQGPEFLTYFQNEAQLEKSRLLSDRFSAERPKGSFSTLEIQRTEQGDSAMYLCASSYYGLAGRDEQFFGPGTRLTVL.

The CDR3 loop is CASSGQGKSYEQYF. In DNA, the CDR3 is TGTGCCAGCAGTGGGCAGGGGAAATCCTACGAGCAGTACTTC. V gene TRBV2 combines with J gene TRBJ2-7, with D perhaps TRBD1 (6 bases). Trimming took 4 bases from V and 1 from J, leaving 11 bases between them. Germline V gene sequence: CDR1 SNHLY, CDR2 FYNNEI. There are 14 residues in the CDR3.

V usage is TRBV5-1 and J usage is TRBJ1-6; TRBD1 aligns across 7 bases. V dropped 4 bases and J dropped 6; count of bases not matched to a gene: 4. The CDR3 has 14 residues. Germline-derived CDR1 and CDR2 are SGHRS and YFSETQ. CDR3 sequence reads: CASSMGQPNSPLHF. The CDR3 region has the DNA TGCGCCAGCAGCATGGGACAGCCTAATTCACCCCTCCACTTT.